These 14 T cell receptor beta chains were all obtained from the same sample, sequenced in a study of cytomegalovirus exposure and HLA in healthy donors. PCR used 60 Vbeta primers and 13 Jbeta primers. Clones were sequenced by immunoSEQ multiplex PCR, and TCRdb holds only the in-frame ones, with some missing. The sample holds 150,000 to 200,000 clones. The sequenced sample was PBMCs. Receptors originate from a man aged 25-40 years in good health and CMV-seronegative.

The chain is built from TRBV6-4 and TRBJ2-1, with 9 bases aligning to TRBD2. CDR1 is MRHNA, CDR2 SNTAGT, per germline. The V gene end was trimmed by 3 bases and the J gene end by 4 bases; junction bases not matched to a gene: 4. CDR3 size: 15 residues. The CDR3: CASSDALAGYNEQFF. CDR3 sequence (DNA): TGTGCCAGCAGTGATGCGCTAGCGGGGTACAATGAGCAGTTCTTC.

J is TRBJ2-1 and V is TRBV11-2; D possibly corresponds to TRBD2 (5 bases). CDR1 and CDR2 (germline): SGHAT, FQNNGV. Trimming took 2 bases from V and 5 from J, leaving 10 bases between them. The CDR3 is 14 amino acids. The CDR3 is CASSLSGNHNEQFF. The CDR3 region has the DNA TGTGCCAGCAGCTTATCGGGGAACCACAATGAGCAGTTCTTC. Full variable domain (remainder filled in from reference TRBV11-2 and TRBJ2-1): EAGVAQSPRYKIIEKRQSVAFWCNPISGHATLYWYQQILGQGPKLLIQFQNNGVVDDSQLPKDRFSAERLKGVDSTLKIQPAKLEDSAVYLCASSLSGNHNEQFFGPGTRLTVL.

The J gene is TRBJ1-2, the V gene TRBV29-1; D may be TRBD1 (6 bases). This CDR3 spans 11 amino acids. Per germline, CDR1 SQVTM and CDR2 ANQGSEA. The V gene lost 6 bases and the J gene lost 2 bases, with 7 bases spanning the gap. In nucleotides, the CDR3 is TGCAGCGTCCAGGGGAACTATGGCTACACCTTC. Translating it yields CSVQGNYGYTF.

V usage is TRBV6-1 and J usage is TRBJ1-2, with a weak D call TRBD1 (5 bases). From germline, CDR1 is MNHNS and CDR2 SASEGT. The CDR3 consists of 13 residues. V was trimmed by 10 bases and J by 5 bases, leaving 17 bases between them. The CDR3 bases are TGTGCCACCTCGACAGCTCCAAGGTATGGCTACACCTTC. This sequence encodes CATSTAPRYGYTF.

The rearrangement uses TRBV18 and TRBJ2-3, with TRBD1 matching over 9 bases. Germline CDR1 is KGHSH and CDR2 is LQKENI. With V trimmed by 1 base and J by 2 bases, 4 bases remained unmatched. This CDR3 contains 16 residues. This CDR3 is CASSPRGTGFTDTQYF. As DNA, the CDR3 is TGTGCCAGCTCACCACGGGGGACAGGGTTCACAGATACGCAGTATTTT.

The V and J genes are TRBV5-4 and TRBJ2-7; 7 positions match TRBD2. This CDR3 comprises 13 residues. V was pared by 4 bases and J by 0 bases, with 1 base of the junction left unmatched. Germline V CDR1 and CDR2: SGHNT, YYREEE (reference sequence). The CDR3 coding sequence is TGTGCCAGCAGCAGGGACTACTCCTACGAGCAGTACTTC. It codes for CASSRDYSYEQYF.

The CDR3 loop is CASSPGGSSYEQYF. CDR3 sequence (DNA): TGCGCCAGCAGCCCCGGAGGATCCTCCTACGAGCAGTACTTC. The chain is built from TRBV4-1 and TRBJ2-7, with D tentatively TRBD2 (5 bases). Trimming cost V 4 bases and J 0 bases, with 10 bases left between them. The V gene's germline CDR1 is MGHRA and CDR2 YSYEKL. CDR3 length: 14 amino acids.

The chain recombines TRBV19 with TRBJ2-1; 15 bases agree with TRBD2. The CDR3 is 17 residues long. From germline, CDR1 is LNHDA and CDR2 SQIVND (reference sequence). Germline trimming cut 4 bases from V and 7 bases from J; bases unmatched to any gene: 8. The CDR3 bases are TGTGCCAGTAGTAGGGACCCCGGGACTAGCGGGAGGAATGAGCAGTTCTTC. Translating it yields CASSRDPGTSGRNEQFF.

This chain links TRBV28 with TRBJ1-2; weak D call: TRBD1 (6 bases). With 6 bases removed from V and 8 bases from J, the gap between germline ends came to 16 bases. Germline V gives CDR1 MDHEN, CDR2 SYDVKM. The CDR3 totals 13 residues. The CDR3 protein is CASSHQGIDGYTF. The CDR3 bases are TGTGCCAGCAGCCACCAGGGGATCGACGGCTACACCTTC.

The chain recombines TRBV11-3 with TRBJ2-1; 7 bases fit TRBD2. The ends lost 8 bases at V and 4 bases at J; junction bases unmatched: 8. The CDR3 runs to 14 residues. CDR1 is SGHNT and CDR2 is YENEEA in the germline V gene. CDR3 region: CASGPGGGYNEQFF. DNA for the CDR3: TGTGCCAGCGGCCCGGGGGGAGGGTACAATGAGCAGTTCTTC.

V usage is TRBV5-1 and J usage is TRBJ2-1; 7 bases fit TRBD1. CDR1 is SGHRS, CDR2 YFSETQ, per germline. This CDR3 region has 15 residues. V lost 4 bases, J lost 6 bases, and 10 bases stayed unmatched. CDR3 residues: CASSRRQGNLNEQFF. CDR3 nucleotide sequence: TGCGCCAGCAGCCGAAGACAGGGAAATCTCAATGAGCAGTTCTTC.

The rearrangement uses TRBV28 and TRBJ2-7, with D perhaps TRBD2 (5 bases). Between the trimmed V and J ends, which lost 3 bases and 0 bases, there was a span of 9 bases. The CDR3 runs 14 residues. Germline V gives CDR1 MDHEN, CDR2 SYDVKM. In DNA form, the CDR3 reads TGTGCCAGCAGTTTCCACGGGAACTCCTACGAGCAGTACTTC. Encoded protein: CASSFHGNSYEQYF.

The rearrangement links TRBV11-3 to TRBJ2-1, with 9 bases matching TRBD2. The CDR3 runs to 20 residues. The trim removed 5 bases at V and 1 base at J, leaving 18 bases unmatched. CDR1 and CDR2 from the germline V gene are SGHNT and YENEEA. This CDR3 is CASSPYPGGSGSSSYNEQFF. DNA of the CDR3: TGTGCCAGCAGCCCATACCCAGGTGGTAGCGGGAGCTCTTCCTACAATGAGCAGTTCTTC. Drawing the rest from reference TRBV11-3 and TRBJ2-1, the complete variable domain is EAGVVQSPRYKIIEKKQPVAFWCNPISGHNTLYWYLQNLGQGPELLIRYENEEAVDDSQLPKDRFSAERLKGVDSTLKIQPAELGDSAVYLCASSPYPGGSGSSSYNEQFFGPGTRLTVL.

The chain recombines TRBV18 with TRBJ1-2; maybe TRBD1 (6 bases). Trimming shortened V by 3 bases and J by 3 bases, and 14 bases separated the two germline ends. The CDR3 is 15 amino acids. Germline CDR1 reads KGHSH; CDR2 reads LQKENI. CDR3 in amino acids: CASSPSGTPDYGYTF. The CDR3 bases are TGTGCCAGCTCACCGTCAGGGACACCGGACTATGGCTACACCTTC. The whole variable domain, filled in from reference TRBV18 and TRBJ1-2, reads NAGVMQNPRHLVRRRGQEARLRCSPMKGHSHVYWYRQLPEEGLKFMVYLQKENIIDESGMPKERFSAEFPKEGPSILRIQQVVRGDSAAYFCASSPSGTPDYGYTFGSGTRLTVV.